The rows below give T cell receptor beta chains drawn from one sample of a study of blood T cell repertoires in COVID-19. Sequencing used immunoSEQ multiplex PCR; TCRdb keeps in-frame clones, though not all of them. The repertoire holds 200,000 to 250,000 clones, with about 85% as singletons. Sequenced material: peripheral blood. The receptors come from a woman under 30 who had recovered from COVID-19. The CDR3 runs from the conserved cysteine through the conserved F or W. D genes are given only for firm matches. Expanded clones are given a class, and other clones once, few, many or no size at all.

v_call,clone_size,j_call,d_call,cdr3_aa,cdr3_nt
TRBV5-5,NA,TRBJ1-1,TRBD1,CASSLTPQGVVTEAFF,TGTGCCAGCAGCTTAACTCCACAGGGGGTCGTCACTGAAGCTTTCTTT
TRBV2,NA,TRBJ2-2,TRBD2,CASSWQREGPNTGELFF,TGTGCCAGCAGCTGGCAGCGGGAGGGACCGAACACCGGGGAGCTGTTTTTT
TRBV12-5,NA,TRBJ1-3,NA,CASGLSGAGNTIYF,TGTGCTAGTGGTTTGTCAGGGGCTGGAAACACCATATATTTT
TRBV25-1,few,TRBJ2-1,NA,CSSHSLNEQFF,TGTTCCAGCCATAGCTTAAATGAGCAGTTCTTC
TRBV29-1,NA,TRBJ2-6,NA,CSVEENGGYVLTF,TGCAGCGTTGAAGAGAACGGAGGCTACGTCCTGACTTTC
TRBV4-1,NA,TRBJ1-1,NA,CASSQLVSSLETEAFF,TGCGCCAGCAGCCAATTGGTTTCTTCCTTGGAGACTGAAGCTTTCTTT
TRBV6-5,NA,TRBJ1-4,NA,CASTRGRGFNEKLFF,TGTGCCAGCACAAGGGGGAGGGGATTCAATGAAAAACTGTTTTTT
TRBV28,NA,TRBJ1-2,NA,CASSFRNYGYTF,TGTGCCAGCAGTTTTCGTAACTATGGCTACACCTTC
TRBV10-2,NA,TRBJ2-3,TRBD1,CASSGTGSTDTQYF,TGCGCCAGCAGTGGGACAGGGAGCACAGATACGCAGTATTTT
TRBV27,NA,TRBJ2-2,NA,CASRLERFGSRHETGELFF,TGTGCCAGCAGGCTAGAGCGTTTTGGTAGCCGCCATGAAACCGGGGAGCTGTTTTTT
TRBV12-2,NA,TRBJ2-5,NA,CASRLECHSRETQYF,TGTGCAAGTCGCTTAGAGTGCCACAGCAGGGAGACCCAGTACTTC
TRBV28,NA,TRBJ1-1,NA,CASPSARGSTEAFF,TGTGCCAGCCCCTCGGCGCGGGGCAGTACCGAAGCTTTCTTT
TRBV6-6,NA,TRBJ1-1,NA,CASSEGFLNTEAFF,TGTGCCAGCTCGGAGGGATTTCTGAACACTGAAGCTTTCTTT
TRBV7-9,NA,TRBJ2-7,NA,CASSRGVLGGRYEQYF,TGTGCCAGCAGTCGTGGGGTACTGGGGGGTAGGTACGAGCAGTACTTC
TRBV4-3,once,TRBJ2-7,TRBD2,CASSMGLAGTYEQYF,TGCGCCAGCAGCATGGGACTAGCGGGCACCTACGAGCAGTACTTC
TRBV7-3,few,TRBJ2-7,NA,CASSLGGWYRPYEQYF,TGTGCCAGCAGCTTAGGGGGGTGGTACAGACCCTACGAGCAGTACTTC
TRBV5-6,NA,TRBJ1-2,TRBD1,CASSTTGQLNYGYTF,TGTGCCAGCAGCACTACGGGACAGCTAAACTATGGCTACACCTTC
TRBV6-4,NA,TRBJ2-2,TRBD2,CASSGLAGATGELFF,TGTGCCAGCAGTGGACTAGCGGGAGCTACCGGGGAGCTGTTTTTT
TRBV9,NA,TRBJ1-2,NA,CASSVDAGVGYGYTF,TGTGCCAGCAGCGTAGATGCAGGGGTAGGTTATGGCTACACCTTC
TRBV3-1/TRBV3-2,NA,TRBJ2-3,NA,CASSPAASAYTDTQYF,TGTGCCAGCAGCCCCGCCGCTAGCGCCTACACAGATACGCAGTATTTT
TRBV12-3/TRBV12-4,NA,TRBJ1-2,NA,CASSFPANYGYTF,TGTGCCAGCAGTTTTCCAGCGAACTATGGCTACACCTTC
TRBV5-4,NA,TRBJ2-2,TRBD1,CASSPRQGARSGELFF,TGTGCCAGCAGCCCACGACAGGGGGCGCGGTCTGGGGAGCTGTTTTTT
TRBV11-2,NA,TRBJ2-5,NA,CASSHRDQETQYF,TGTGCCAGCAGCCATCGGGACCAAGAGACCCAGTACTTC
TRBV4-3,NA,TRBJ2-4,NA,CASSQEWLASNIQYF,TGCGCCAGCAGCCAAGAGTGGCTAGCATCCAACATTCAGTACTTC
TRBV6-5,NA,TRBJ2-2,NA,CASTVDGGTGELFF,TGTGCCAGCACTGTGGACGGAGGCACCGGGGAGCTGTTTTTT
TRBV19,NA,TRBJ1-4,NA,CASSTSRVGAKLFF,TGTGCCAGTAGTACTTCCCGAGTGGGGGCAAAACTGTTTTTT
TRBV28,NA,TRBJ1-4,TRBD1,CAGQGLREKLFF,TGTGCCGGACAGGGTTTGCGCGAAAAACTGTTTTTT
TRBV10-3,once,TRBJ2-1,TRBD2,CATFPGTSGNSYNEQFF,TGTGCCACCTTTCCCGGGACTAGCGGCAACTCCTACAATGAGCAGTTCTTC
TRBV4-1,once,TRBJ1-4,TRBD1,CASSQDSQGDEKLFF,TGCGCCAGCAGCCAAGATTCCCAGGGGGATGAAAAACTGTTTTTT
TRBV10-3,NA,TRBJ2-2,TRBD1,CAISEIGRQGAVTGELFF,TGTGCCATCAGTGAGATCGGGAGACAGGGGGCGGTCACCGGGGAGCTGTTTTTT
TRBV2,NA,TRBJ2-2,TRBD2,CASKPTSGRDGELFF,TGTGCCAGCAAGCCGACTAGCGGCCGAGACGGGGAGCTGTTTTTT